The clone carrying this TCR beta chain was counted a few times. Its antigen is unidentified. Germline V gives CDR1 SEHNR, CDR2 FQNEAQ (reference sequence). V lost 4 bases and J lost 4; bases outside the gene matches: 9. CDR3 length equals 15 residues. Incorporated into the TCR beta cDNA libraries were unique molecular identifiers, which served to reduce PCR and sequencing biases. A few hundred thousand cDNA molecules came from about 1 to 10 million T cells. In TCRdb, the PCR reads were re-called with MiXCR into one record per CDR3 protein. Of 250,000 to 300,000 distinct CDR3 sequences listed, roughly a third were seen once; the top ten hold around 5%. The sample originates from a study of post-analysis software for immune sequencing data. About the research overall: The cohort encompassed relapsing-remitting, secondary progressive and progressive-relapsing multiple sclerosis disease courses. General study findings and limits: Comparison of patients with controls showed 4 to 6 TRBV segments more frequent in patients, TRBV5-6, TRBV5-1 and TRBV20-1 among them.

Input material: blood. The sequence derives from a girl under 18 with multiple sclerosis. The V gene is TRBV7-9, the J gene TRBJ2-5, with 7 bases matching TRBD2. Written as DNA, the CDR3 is TGTGCCAGCAGCTCTAGAGCGGGAAGGGTAGAGACCCAGTACTTC. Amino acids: CASSSRAGRVETQYF.